A single sample gave rise to the 30 T cell receptor beta chains below, sequenced in a study of cytomegalovirus exposure and HLA in healthy donors. The PCR contained 60 Vbeta and 13 Jbeta primers. TCRdb's table, derived via immunoSEQ multiplex PCR, lists solely in-frame clones and lacks some. This sample's table reports about 150,000 clones. Sequences were obtained from PBMCs. The receptors were sampled from a woman aged 45-65 years in good health and CMV-seronegative.

The rearrangement joins TRBV9 to TRBJ2-2; 15 positions agree with TRBD2. This CDR3 is 19 amino acids long. Germline CDR1 and CDR2: SGDLS and YYNGEE. V trimming: 3 bases; J trimming: 3 bases; junction bases outside the gene matches: 9. The CDR3 sequence: CASSAGTSGRRFYTGELFF. In DNA, the CDR3 is TGTGCCAGCAGCGCCGGGACTAGCGGGAGGCGGTTTTACACCGGGGAGCTGTTTTTT.

The chain combines TRBV4-3 with TRBJ2-7; TRBD2 matches at 11 bases. CDR1 and CDR2 from the germline V gene are LGHNA and YSLEER. Trimming at V came to 1 base and at J to 4 bases, leaving 3 bases not matched to a gene. CDR3 size: 15 residues. CDR3: CASSQGTSGRYEQYF. The CDR3 nucleotides read TGCGCCAGCAGCCAAGGGACTAGCGGGCGGTACGAGCAGTACTTC.

This sequence joins TRBV5-1 and TRBJ2-5, with 8 positions matching TRBD2. This CDR3 is built from 16 residues. V was clipped by 0 bases and J by 2 bases; unmatched bases: 6. Germline assignment: CDR1 SGHRS and CDR2 YFSETQ. The CDR3 region is CASSLGIAGRQETQYF. Written as DNA, the CDR3 is TGCGCCAGCAGCTTGGGTATAGCGGGGAGACAAGAGACCCAGTACTTC.

The V and J genes are TRBV2 and TRBJ1-6; 8 positions agree with TRBD1. V dropped 2 bases and J dropped 18; count of bases not matched to a gene: 12. The germline gives CDR1 SNHLY, CDR2 FYNNEI. CDR3 size: 14 residues. CDR3 nucleotides: TGTGCCAGCAGTGAAAGGGTTGGGGACAGGCCCACCCACTTT. Its protein is CASSERVGDRPTHF.

The rearrangement uses TRBV5-1 and TRBJ2-5, with TRBD2 matching over 9 bases. V gave up 2 bases and J gave up 3 bases; unmatched junction bases: 2. The CDR3 runs 14 residues. The V gene's germline CDR1 is SGHRS and CDR2 YFSETQ. In nucleotides, the CDR3 is TGCGCCAGCAGCTTTGCTAGCGGGAAAGAGACCCAGTACTTC. This sequence encodes CASSFASGKETQYF. Full variable domain (rest looked up from reference TRBV5-1 and TRBJ2-5): KAGVTQTPRYLIKTRGQQVTLSCSPISGHRSVSWYQQTPGQGLQFLFEYFSETQRNKGNFPGRFSGRQFSNSRSEMNVSTLELGDSALYLCASSFASGKETQYFGPGTRLLVL.

This chain links TRBV5-4 with TRBJ2-3, with D uncertain. Germline V CDR1 and CDR2: SGHNT, YYREEE (reference sequence). There are 13 residues in the CDR3. Trimming cost V 4 bases and J 4 bases, with 10 bases left between them. The CDR3 spells CASSTTPPDTQYF. CDR3 DNA sequence: TGTGCCAGCAGCACCACTCCCCCAGATACGCAGTATTTT. Based on the CDR3 plus reference TRBV5-4 and TRBJ2-3, the full variable domain is ETGVTQSPTHLIKTRGQQVTLRCSSQSGHNTVSWYQQALGQGPQFIFQYYREEENGRGNFPPRFSGLQFPNYSSELNVNALELDDSALYLCASSTTPPDTQYFGPGTRLTVL.

V gene TRBV4-2 combines with J gene TRBJ2-1; D remains ambiguous. The germline V gene encodes CDR1 LGHNA and CDR2 YNFKEQ. V shed 3 bases and J shed 14 bases, with 17 bases lying between them. This CDR3 comprises 13 residues. CDR3 loop: CASSQSGARYEFF. In nucleotides, the CDR3 is TGTGCCAGCAGCCAGTCCGGAGCGAGGTATGAGTTCTTC.

The chain has TRBV28 and TRBJ1-5, with D uncertain. This CDR3 region has 13 residues. V lost 7 bases, J lost 0 bases, and 7 bases lay in between. CDR1 is MDHEN, CDR2 SYDVKM, per germline. The CDR3 bases are TGTGCCAGCACAGACTATAGCAATCAGCCCCAGCATTTT. This translates into CASTDYSNQPQHF.

V is TRBV7-2 and J is TRBJ2-1; TRBD2 matches 9 bases. J was trimmed by 8 bases and V by 7 bases; bases with no gene match: 12. The CDR3 covers 15 residues. Looked up from germline, CDR1 is SGHTA and CDR2 is FQGNSA. CDR3 in amino acids: CASTPGPSGIYEQFF. DNA of the CDR3: TGTGCCAGCACGCCCGGGCCTAGCGGGATCTATGAGCAGTTCTTC.

The chain recombines TRBV5-1 with TRBJ1-1, with D maybe TRBD1 (5 bases). Germline V gene lookup returns CDR1 SGHRS and CDR2 YFSETQ. The V end lost 1 base, the J end lost 0 bases, and 10 bases lay between the germline ends. This CDR3 has 15 amino acids. As DNA, the CDR3 is TGCGCCAGCAGCTTGTCGGGGGACTTGAACACTGAAGCTTTCTTT. Its protein product is CASSLSGDLNTEAFF.

The V call is TRBV15, the J call TRBJ2-3; 8 nucleotides line up with TRBD1. The CDR3 covers 14 residues. Germline V CDR1 and CDR2: LNHNV, YYDKDF (reference sequence). V lost 3 bases to trimming and J lost 3 bases; unmatched junction nucleotides: 2. This CDR3 reads CATSRDRETDTQYF. As DNA, the CDR3 is TGTGCCACCAGCAGGGACAGGGAGACAGATACGCAGTATTTT.

The chain combines TRBV2 with TRBJ2-7; D is uncertain. The CDR3 sequence is 11 residues long. Germline CDR1 reads SNHLY; CDR2 reads FYNNEI. V was pared by 8 bases and J by 3 bases, with 8 bases between. The CDR3 is CASSPGYEQYF. CDR3 in DNA: TGTGCCAGCTCCCCCGGCTACGAGCAGTACTTC.

V gene TRBV2 combines with J gene TRBJ2-5, with D tentatively TRBD1 (5 bases). Trimming removed 8 bases from V and 5 bases from J, with 18 bases in between. The CDR3 extends over 14 amino acids. Germline CDR1 SNHLY, CDR2 FYNNEI. In nucleotides, the CDR3 is TGTGCCAGCGGTCGGTTACAGGTTAAGGAGACCCAGTACTTC. It encodes CASGRLQVKETQYF.

The gene calls are TRBV18 and TRBJ2-5, with 10 bases fitting TRBD2. There are 13 residues in the CDR3. Germline loops: CDR1 KGHSH, CDR2 LQKENI. Trimming cost V 4 bases and J 5 bases; bases outside gene matches: 1. CDR3 in DNA: TGTGCCAGCTCACAGACTAGCGGGGAGACCCAGTACTTC. Its translation is CASSQTSGETQYF.

V and J are TRBV4-1 and TRBJ1-5, with a tentative D call TRBD1 (6 bases). The CDR3 is 17 residues long. The V gene's germline CDR1 is MGHRA and CDR2 YSYEKL. Between the trimmed V and J ends, which lost 7 bases and 4 bases, there was a span of 23 bases. CDR3 sequence: CASTTNLVTGPNQPQHF. CDR3 sequence (DNA): TGCGCCAGCACCACAAACCTAGTGACAGGTCCAAATCAGCCCCAGCATTTT.

The rearrangement joins TRBV25-1 to TRBJ1-4; 7 positions match TRBD1. Germline CDR1 and CDR2: MGHDK and SYGVNS. The CDR3 is 15 residues long. V lost 3 bases to trimming and J lost 8 bases; unmatched junction nucleotides: 9. CDR3 protein: CASSDTTGAGEKLFF. The CDR3 DNA sequence: TGTGCCAGCAGTGACACCACAGGGGCTGGAGAAAAACTGTTTTTT.

This chain uses TRBV28 with TRBJ1-5; D perhaps matches TRBD1 (6 bases). From germline, CDR1 is MDHEN and CDR2 SYDVKM. V lost 0 bases and J 0 bases, leaving 9 bases between the germline ends. The CDR3 runs to 16 residues. CDR3 coding DNA: TGTGCCAGCAGTTTATGGGCAGGGGTTAGCAATCAGCCCCAGCATTTT. This translates into CASSLWAGVSNQPQHF.

The chain is built from TRBV6-6 and TRBJ2-1; 8 nucleotides match TRBD2. V lost 0 bases and J lost 3; bases outside the gene matches: 4. The germline V gene encodes CDR1 MNHNY and CDR2 SVGAGI (reference sequence). This CDR3 is built from 16 residues. The DNA for the CDR3 is TGTGCCAGCAGTTACTCAACTAGCGGAGGCTACAATGAGCAGTTCTTC. The encoded protein is CASSYSTSGGYNEQFF.

DNA of the CDR3: TGTGCCACCGGGGGACAGGGAGCGAGGGAGCAGTACTTC. This gives the protein CATGGQGAREQYF. V usage is TRBV28 and J usage is TRBJ2-7; TRBD1 matches 9 bases. The V segment lost 10 bases and the J segment 7 bases; nucleotides outside the gene matches: 11. CDR1 and CDR2 from the germline V gene are MDHEN and SYDVKM. This CDR3 region has 13 residues. Full variable domain (remainder filled in from reference TRBV28 and TRBJ2-7): DVKVTQSSRYLVKRTGEKVFLECVQDMDHENMFWYRQDPGLGLRLIYFSYDVKMKEKGDIPEGYSVSREKKERFSLILESASTNQTSMYLCATGGQGAREQYFGPGTRLTVT.

This chain joins TRBV6-5 and TRBJ2-7; 14 bases line up with TRBD2. There are 15 residues in the CDR3. Losses at the gene ends were 5 bases for V and 5 bases for J; bases not matched to a gene: 5. Germline lookup yields CDR1 MNHEY and CDR2 SVGAGI. CDR3 sequence reads: CASSSSGLAGDEQYF. The CDR3 nucleotides are TGTGCCAGCAGTAGTTCGGGACTAGCGGGAGACGAGCAGTACTTC.

V is TRBV5-6 and J is TRBJ2-1; D unclear. V was shortened by 6 bases and J by 3 bases, with 10 bases between the two germline ends. CDR1 is SGHDT, CDR2 YYEEEE, per germline. There are 13 residues in the CDR3. This CDR3 reads CASTAAHYNEQFF. The CDR3 nucleotides are TGTGCCAGCACGGCGGCCCACTACAATGAGCAGTTCTTC.

The J gene is TRBJ1-1, the V gene TRBV11-2; 7 nucleotides align to TRBD1. In germline, CDR1 is SGHAT, CDR2 FQNNGV. This CDR3 region has 14 residues. After removal of 2 bases from V and 5 bases from J, the junction contained 5 bases not matched to a gene. CDR3 amino acids: CASSLRQGVTEAFF. CDR3 bases: TGTGCCAGCAGCTTAAGGCAGGGGGTGACTGAAGCTTTCTTT. Complete variable domain (other parts from reference TRBV11-2 and TRBJ1-1): EAGVAQSPRYKIIEKRQSVAFWCNPISGHATLYWYQQILGQGPKLLIQFQNNGVVDDSQLPKDRFSAERLKGVDSTLKIQPAKLEDSAVYLCASSLRQGVTEAFFGQGTRLTVV.

This sequence joins TRBV4-2 and TRBJ1-5; 10 bases agree with TRBD1. There are 15 residues in the CDR3. In germline, CDR1 is LGHNA, CDR2 YNFKEQ. V shed 3 bases, J shed 5 bases, and the junction held 4 bases outside the gene matches. CDR3 loop: CASSHRDRGHQPQHF. CDR3 DNA sequence: TGTGCCAGCAGCCACCGGGACAGGGGACATCAGCCCCAGCATTTT.

The rearrangement links TRBV28 to TRBJ2-7; perhaps TRBD1 as D (6 bases). Trimming stripped 6 bases from V and 3 bases from J, with 15 bases between. The CDR3 is 14 amino acids. CDR1 and CDR2 (germline): MDHEN, SYDVKM. CDR3 nucleotide sequence: TGTGCCAGCAGGGTACAGGGAAAGATCTACGAGCAGTACTTC. Translated, it gives CASRVQGKIYEQYF.

V is TRBV7-9 and J is TRBJ2-3, with TRBD2 as a possible D gene (5 bases). This CDR3 is built from 14 residues. Trimming removed 8 bases at V and 4 bases at J, with 16 bases between. Per the germline V gene, CDR1 is SEHNR and CDR2 is FQNEAQ (reference sequence). CDR3 protein: CASQNDRGSDTQYF. CDR3 in DNA: TGTGCCAGCCAGAACGATCGGGGATCAGATACGCAGTATTTT.

V and J are TRBV6-1 and TRBJ2-7; D gene unclear. The germline V and J ends were trimmed by 1 base and 7 bases, with 14 bases remaining between them. Germline V gene data show CDR1 as MNHNS and CDR2 as SASEGT. CDR3 length equals 14 residues. The CDR3 is CASSEVAYSSEQYF. The DNA for the CDR3 is TGTGCCAGCAGTGAAGTCGCCTACTCCTCGGAGCAGTACTTC.

The chain couples TRBV4-1 to TRBJ1-4; 8 bases agree with TRBD1. Trimming at V came to 0 bases and at J to 5 bases, leaving 11 bases not matched to a gene. The CDR3 is made up of 18 amino acids. Germline assignment: CDR1 MGHRA and CDR2 YSYEKL. As DNA, the CDR3 is TGCGCCAGCAGCCAAGATCGGGGGGCAGGGGGCCCCAATGAAAAACTGTTTTTT. Protein sequence: CASSQDRGAGGPNEKLFF.

The chain joins TRBV11-3 to TRBJ2-2; 9 positions agree with TRBD2. The CDR3 is 17 amino acids. The junction had 6 bases not matched to a gene; V was cut back by 1 base and J by 3 bases. Germline-derived CDR1 and CDR2 are SGHNT and YENEEA. CDR3: CASSLGVSGGYTGELFF. The CDR3 DNA reads TGTGCCAGCAGCTTAGGAGTTAGCGGGGGCTACACCGGGGAGCTGTTTTTT. Variable domain in full (rest from reference TRBV11-3 and TRBJ2-2): EAGVVQSPRYKIIEKKQPVAFWCNPISGHNTLYWYLQNLGQGPELLIRYENEEAVDDSQLPKDRFSAERLKGVDSTLKIQPAELGDSAVYLCASSLGVSGGYTGELFFGEGSRLTVL.

The CDR3 spells CASSYSGGSYNEQFF. The DNA for the CDR3 is TGTGCCAGCAGTTACTCTGGAGGCTCCTACAATGAGCAGTTCTTC. The J gene is TRBJ2-1, the V gene TRBV6-5; a possible D gene is TRBD2 (5 bases). Germline V gene sequence: CDR1 MNHEY, CDR2 SVGAGI. The CDR3 is made up of 15 amino acids. V shed 0 bases and J shed 0 bases, with 6 bases lying between them.

CDR3 in DNA: TGTGCCAGCAGTTTGATAGGGACAGGGGACGGCTACACCTTC. Translating it yields CASSLIGTGDGYTF. This sequence joins TRBV28 and TRBJ1-2; 10 bases fit TRBD1. CDR3 size: 14 residues. After removal of 3 bases from V and 8 bases from J, the junction contained 6 bases not matched to a gene. Germline values: CDR1 MDHEN, CDR2 SYDVKM.